Below are 13 T cell receptor beta chains sequenced from a single sample in a study of a mutant IDH1 vaccine in newly diagnosed glioma. What these receptors recognize is not known. Profiled with immunoSEQ multiplex PCR; TCRdb holds only in-frame clones, not every one. The sample lists around 56,000 clones; approximately 86% were seen once. The time point was: week 5, during vaccination. Each dose of the vaccine consisted of 300 ug of mutant IDH1 20-mer peptide, with topical imiquimod. The sequencing here drew on PBMCs, taken from a glioma patient whose treatment included an IDH1 peptide vaccine. The receptors were sampled from a woman between 18 and 29 years old with glioma. Some clones in this sample may be carry-over from other donors' samples.

The chain has TRBV6-4 and TRBJ1-1, with 8 bases identical to TRBD1. V was clipped by 6 bases and J by 1 base; unmatched bases: 4. Germline CDR1 is MRHNA and CDR2 is SNTAGT. CDR3 length equals 14 residues. CDR3 region: CASRPGTGNTEAFF. Written as DNA, the CDR3 is TGTGCCAGCAGACCCGGGACAGGGAACACTGAAGCTTTCTTT.

V and J are TRBV7-6 and TRBJ1-1, with TRBD1 matching 7 bases. Germline V CDR1 and CDR2: SGHVS, FNYEAQ. V dropped 5 bases and J dropped 0; count of bases not matched to a gene: 12. The CDR3 extends over 17 amino acids. The CDR3 loop reads CASSLARDSSMNTEAFF. The CDR3 nucleotides read TGTGCCAGCAGCCTCGCCCGGGACAGTTCTATGAACACTGAAGCTTTCTTT.

Only one count was recorded for this clone. V and J are TRBV11-2 and TRBJ2-7; D is unresolved. The CDR3 spans 11 residues. The V gene lost 5 bases and the J gene lost 6 bases, with 8 bases spanning the gap. Germline CDR1 is SGHAT and CDR2 is FQNNGV. The CDR3 loop reads CASSPLLEQYF. In nucleotides, the CDR3 is TGTGCCAGCAGCCCCCTTCTCGAGCAGTACTTC.

This clone turned up a few times. The V gene is TRBV7-9, the J gene TRBJ1-1; D gene unclear. The germline gives CDR1 SEHNR, CDR2 FQNEAQ (reference sequence). Between the trimmed V and J ends, which lost 1 base and 10 bases, there was a span of 1 base. This CDR3 has 9 amino acids. The CDR3, as DNA: TGTGCCAGCAGCTTAGGAGCTTTCTTT. Amino acid sequence: CASSLGAFF.

The rearrangement links TRBV10-3 to TRBJ2-3; 16 nucleotides match TRBD2. CDR1 and CDR2 from the germline V gene are ENHRY and SYGVKD. This CDR3 is built from 16 residues. Unmatched junction bases numbered 4, after V lost 8 bases and J lost 2 bases. The CDR3 DNA is TGTGCCATCGGGGGGACTAGCGGGGGGGACACAGATACGCAGTATTTT. It encodes CAIGGTSGGDTDTQYF.

The J gene is TRBJ2-1, the V gene TRBV10-3, with 7 positions matching TRBD2. The germline V gene has CDR1 ENHRY and CDR2 SYGVKD. The V and J ends lost 3 bases and 9 bases, in that order; junction bases with no gene match: 5. CDR3 size: 13 residues. CDR3 nucleotides: TGTGCCATCAGTGATGAGCGGGAAGGTGAGCAGTTCTTC. Amino acids: CAISDEREGEQFF.

This clone was seen a few times. V and J are TRBV19 and TRBJ1-2; D uncertain. Germline assignment: CDR1 LNHDA and CDR2 SQIVND (reference sequence). Trimming shortened V by 3 bases and J by 0 bases, and 8 bases separated the two germline ends. The CDR3 length is 14 residues. The CDR3 DNA is TGTGCCAGTAGTATTCTCGGCCCTAACTATGGCTACACCTTC. This codes for CASSILGPNYGYTF. The variable domain in full, completed from reference TRBV19 and TRBJ1-2, reads DGGITQSPKYLFRKEGQNVTLSCEQNLNHDAMYWYRQDPGQGLRLIYYSQIVNDFQKGDIAEGYSVSREKKESFPLTVTSAQKNPTAFYLCASSILGPNYGYTFGSGTRLTVV.

The CDR3 here is CASSQVFDSASPQHF. CDR3 in DNA: TGCGCCAGCAGCCAAGTCTTCGACTCAGCTTCGCCCCAGCATTTT. The V call is TRBV4-3, the J call TRBJ1-5; no firm D call. The germline gives CDR1 LGHNA, CDR2 YSLEER. CDR3 length: 15 residues. V lost 1 base to trimming and J lost 9 bases, with 16 bases between them.

The rearrangement links TRBV9 to TRBJ2-7; 8 positions agree with TRBD2. Germline V gives CDR1 SGDLS, CDR2 YYNGEE. V lost 5 bases to trimming and J lost 3 bases; unmatched junction nucleotides: 10. This CDR3 is 15 amino acids long. The CDR3 DNA follows: TGTGCCAGCAGTGGACTCGGGGGGGATATCTACGAGCAGTACTTC. Amino acids: CASSGLGGDIYEQYF.

The chain couples TRBV9 to TRBJ2-1; the D gene is possibly TRBD2 (5 bases). The CDR3 covers 13 residues. Germline CDR1 reads SGDLS; CDR2 reads YYNGEE. Trimming took 2 bases from V and 6 from J, leaving 9 bases between them. The CDR3 DNA reads TGTGCCAGCAGCGTTCTAGCAGCCAATGAGCAGTTCTTC. Translating gives CASSVLAANEQFF.

The chain couples TRBV25-1 to TRBJ2-7, with TRBD1 as a possible D gene (6 bases). Between the trimmed V and J ends, which lost 3 bases and 3 bases, there was a span of 12 bases. The CDR3 covers 14 residues. In germline, CDR1 is MGHDK, CDR2 SYGVNS. CDR3 in DNA: TGTGCCAGCAGTGACTTAGGACAGAGCTACGAGCAGTACTTC. It is translated as CASSDLGQSYEQYF.

V usage is TRBV10-2 and J usage is TRBJ1-1, with D possibly matching TRBD1 (6 bases). The CDR3 sequence is 13 residues long. Trimming shortened V by 7 bases and J by 6 bases, and 15 bases separated the two germline ends. Germline assignment: CDR1 WSHSY and CDR2 SAAADI. The CDR3 here is CASMRGVGSEAFF. CDR3 nucleotide sequence: TGCGCCAGCATGAGGGGGGTGGGGTCTGAAGCTTTCTTT.

This clone was observed once. This chain links TRBV29-1 with TRBJ2-1, with D possibly being TRBD2 (6 bases). Germline V CDR1 and CDR2: SQVTM, ANQGSEA. The CDR3 extends over 20 amino acids. V lost 1 base and J 6 bases, leaving 31 bases between the germline ends. As DNA, the CDR3 is TGCAGCGTTGAAGTTTACGGTAGAGCCTTGAGGACTAAACTAAGCAATGAGCAGTTCTTC. Its translation is CSVEVYGRALRTKLSNEQFF.